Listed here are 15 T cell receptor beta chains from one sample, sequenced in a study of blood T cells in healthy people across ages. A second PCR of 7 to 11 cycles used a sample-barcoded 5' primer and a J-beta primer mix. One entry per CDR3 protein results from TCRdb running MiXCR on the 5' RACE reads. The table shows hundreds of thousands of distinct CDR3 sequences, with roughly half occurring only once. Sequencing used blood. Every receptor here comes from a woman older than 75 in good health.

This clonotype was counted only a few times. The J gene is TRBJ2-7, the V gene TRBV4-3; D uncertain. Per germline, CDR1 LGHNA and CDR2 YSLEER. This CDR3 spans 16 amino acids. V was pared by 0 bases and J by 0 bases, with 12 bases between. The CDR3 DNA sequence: TGCGCCAGCAGCCAAGATCGTGGCGGAACCTCCTACGAGCAGTACTTC. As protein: CASSQDRGGTSYEQYF.

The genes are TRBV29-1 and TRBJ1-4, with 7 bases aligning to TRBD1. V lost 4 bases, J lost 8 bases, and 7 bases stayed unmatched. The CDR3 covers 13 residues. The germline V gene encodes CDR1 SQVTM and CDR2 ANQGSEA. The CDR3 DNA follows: TGCAGCGTTGGACAGGGACATTTCGAAAAACTGTTTTTT. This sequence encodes CSVGQGHFEKLFF. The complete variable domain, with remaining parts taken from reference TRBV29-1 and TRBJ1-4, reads SAVISQKPSRDICQRGTSLTIQCQVDSQVTMMFWYRQQPGQSLTLIATANQGSEATYESGFVIDKFPISRPNLTFSTLTVSNMSPEDSSIYLCSVGQGHFEKLFFGSGTQLSVL.

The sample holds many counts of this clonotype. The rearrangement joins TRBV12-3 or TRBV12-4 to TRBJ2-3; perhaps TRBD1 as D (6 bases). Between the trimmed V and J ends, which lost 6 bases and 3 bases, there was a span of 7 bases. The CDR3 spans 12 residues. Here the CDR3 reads CASSTGTDTQYF. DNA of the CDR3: TGTGCCAGCAGCACAGGGACAGATACGCAGTATTTT.

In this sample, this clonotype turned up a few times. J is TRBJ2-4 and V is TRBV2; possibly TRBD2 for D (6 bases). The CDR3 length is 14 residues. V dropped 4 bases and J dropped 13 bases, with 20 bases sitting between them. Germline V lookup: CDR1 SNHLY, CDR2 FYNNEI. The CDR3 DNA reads TGTGCCAGCAGTGCAGCCTGGTCTACGGGGGAGCAGTACTTC. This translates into CASSAAWSTGEQYF.

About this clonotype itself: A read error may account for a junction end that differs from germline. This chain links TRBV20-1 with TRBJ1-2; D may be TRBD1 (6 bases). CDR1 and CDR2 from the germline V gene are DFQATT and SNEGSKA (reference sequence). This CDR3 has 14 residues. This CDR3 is CSARDFGQPYGHTF. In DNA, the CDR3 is TGCAGTGCTAGAGATTTTGGACAGCCGTATGGCCACACCTTC.

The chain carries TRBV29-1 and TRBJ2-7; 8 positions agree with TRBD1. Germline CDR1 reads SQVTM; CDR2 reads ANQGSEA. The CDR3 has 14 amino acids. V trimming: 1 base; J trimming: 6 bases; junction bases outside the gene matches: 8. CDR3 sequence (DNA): TGCAGCGTTGAAGGTGGCAGGGGGCAAGGCGAGCAGTACTTC. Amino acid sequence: CSVEGGRGQGEQYF.

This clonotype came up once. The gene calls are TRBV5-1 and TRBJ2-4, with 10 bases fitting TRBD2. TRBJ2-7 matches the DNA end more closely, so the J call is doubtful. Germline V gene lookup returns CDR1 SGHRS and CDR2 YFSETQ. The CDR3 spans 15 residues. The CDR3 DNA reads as TGCGCCAGCAGCGTAGCTAGCGGGAGAGTTTACGAGCAGTACTTC. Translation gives CASSVASGRVYEQYF.

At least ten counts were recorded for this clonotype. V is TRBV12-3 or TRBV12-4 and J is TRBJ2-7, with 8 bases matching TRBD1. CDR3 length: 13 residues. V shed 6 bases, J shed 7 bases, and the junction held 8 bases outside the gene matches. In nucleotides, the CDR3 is TGTGCCAGCAGCGCCGGGACAGGTAGGGAGCAGTACTTC. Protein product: CASSAGTGREQYF.

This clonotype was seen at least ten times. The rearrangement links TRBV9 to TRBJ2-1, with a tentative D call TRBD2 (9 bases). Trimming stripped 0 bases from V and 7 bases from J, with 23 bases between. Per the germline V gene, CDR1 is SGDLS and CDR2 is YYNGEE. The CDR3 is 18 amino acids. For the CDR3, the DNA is TGTGCCAGCAGCGTAGGACAGGGGCTAGCGGGAACTATGAATGAGCAGTTCTTC. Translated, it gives CASSVGQGLAGTMNEQFF.

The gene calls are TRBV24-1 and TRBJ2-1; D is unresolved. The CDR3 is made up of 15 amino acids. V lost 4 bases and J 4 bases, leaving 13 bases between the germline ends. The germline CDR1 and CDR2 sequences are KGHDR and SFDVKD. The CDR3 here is CATSDLRTGYNEQFF. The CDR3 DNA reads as TGTGCCACCAGTGACCTCAGGACGGGTTACAATGAGCAGTTCTTC.

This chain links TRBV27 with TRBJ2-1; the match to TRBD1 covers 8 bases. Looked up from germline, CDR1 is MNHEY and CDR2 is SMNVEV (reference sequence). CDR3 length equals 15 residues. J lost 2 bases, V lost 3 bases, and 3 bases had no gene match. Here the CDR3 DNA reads TGTGCCAGCAGTTTTCCGGGACAGGCCTACAATGAGCAGTTCTTC. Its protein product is CASSFPGQAYNEQFF.

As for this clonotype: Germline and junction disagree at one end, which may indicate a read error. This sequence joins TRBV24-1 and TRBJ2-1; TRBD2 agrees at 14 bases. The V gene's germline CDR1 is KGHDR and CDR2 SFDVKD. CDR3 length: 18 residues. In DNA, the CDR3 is TGTACCACCAGTGAGAGTGGGACTAGCGGGAGTCACCACAATGAGCAGTTCTTC. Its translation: CTTSESGTSGSHHNEQFF.

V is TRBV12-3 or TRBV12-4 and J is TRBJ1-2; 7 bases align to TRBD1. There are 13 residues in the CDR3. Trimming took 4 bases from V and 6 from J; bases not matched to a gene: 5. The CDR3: CASSSRQGHGYTF. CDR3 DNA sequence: TGTGCCAGCAGTTCACGACAGGGCCATGGCTACACCTTC.

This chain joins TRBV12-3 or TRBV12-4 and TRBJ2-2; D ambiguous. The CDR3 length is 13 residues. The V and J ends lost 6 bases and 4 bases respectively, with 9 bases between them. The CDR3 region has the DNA TGTGCCAGCAGCCAACAGTTCACCGGGGAGCTGTTTTTT. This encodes CASSQQFTGELFF.

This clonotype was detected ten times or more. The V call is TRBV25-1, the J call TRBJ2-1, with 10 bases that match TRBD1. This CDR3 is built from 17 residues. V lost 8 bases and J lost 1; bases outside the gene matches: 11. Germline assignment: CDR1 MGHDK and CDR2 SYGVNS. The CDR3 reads CASDGFEGQGSYNEQFF. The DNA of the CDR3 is TGTGCCAGCGATGGGTTTGAGGGACAGGGGTCCTACAATGAGCAGTTCTTC.